This TCR beta chain originates from a study of response to subunit inactivated influenza vaccine. Study findings and constraints: Only a handful of new T cells, the authors suggested, are recruited with each seasonal influenza vaccination.

This clonotype was seen many times. Its antigen remains unidentified. TCRdb fed the RT-PCR reads into MiXCR, producing one record per CDR3 protein. The table records hundreds of thousands of distinct CDR3 sequences, approximately 24% of them present only once. Trimming took 0 bases from V and 0 from J; bases not matched to a gene: 4. Germline CDR1 and CDR2: DFQATT and SNEGSKA (reference sequence). There are 17 residues in the CDR3. The rearrangement uses TRBV20-1 and TRBJ1-3; TRBD1 aligns across 11 bases. The source was CD4+ T cells sorted from PBMCs, collected approximately 5 days after vaccination. The receptor was isolated from a man in his forties or fifties who received an inactivated influenza vaccine. The CDR3 region is CSARDWGQGDSGNTIYF. The CDR3, as DNA: TGCAGTGCTAGAGACTGGGGACAGGGGGACTCTGGAAACACCATATATTTT.